This T cell receptor (beta chain) originates from a study of post-analysis software for immune sequencing data (dated by TCRdb to between 2015 and 2017). Notes on the research overall: Recorded disease courses included relapsing-remitting, secondary progressive and progressive-relapsing multiple sclerosis, with some patients lacking subtype annotation. The patient repertoires were compared against approximately ten previously published healthy control repertoires obtained from donors aged about 6 to 26 years. A subset of samples was prepared in parallel using single-end sample barcoding, then pooled and co-amplified after Illumina adapter ligation. On the study overall, not on this receptor specifically: The multiple sclerosis patient group was slightly younger than the control group. Compared with controls, multiple sclerosis patients had significantly lower normalized Chao1 diversity, a finding suggesting substantial peripheral T-cell clonal expansion. Direct clustering with F measure showed strong co-clustering of samples prepared in the same batch, prompting a batch-effect correction. Patients showed significantly higher frequencies than controls for about 5 TRBV segments, among them TRBV5-6, TRBV5-1 and TRBV20-1.

The library came from PCR. TCRdb records Illumina HiSeq 2500 as the sequencer. Unique molecular identifiers were incorporated into TCR beta cDNA libraries to reduce PCR and sequencing biases. Per 1 to 10 million input T cells, approximately 500,000 cDNA molecules were obtained, such that each molecule approximated one T cell. The same protocol used for the earlier healthy control dataset was applied to prepare and sequence the patient libraries. Samples belonging to the same batch were prepared together, multiplexed and sequenced on a shared HiSeq lane. Processing in the source paper ran as follows. MIGEC handled the raw barcoded reads, throwing out single-read molecular identifier groups before consensus assembly and CDR3 extraction. Clonotype tables were post-analysed with VDJtools, normalizing diversity by down-sampling all datasets to the smallest sample size. In repertoire overlap clustering, CDR3 amino acid sequences, but not nucleotide sequences, were matched to correct batch-related cross-sample contamination. The raw public reads went through TCRdb reprocessing: fastp at Q25, MiXCR clone calling, in-frame beta chains kept. Every distinct CDR3 protein forms one entry, paired with its most common genes and DNA. TCRdb assigned the V and J calls; the authors' analysis was not used. The sample table lists approximately 360,000 distinct CDR3 sequences, roughly 35% of them with a count of one. The ten top clones hold roughly 13% of the sample.

This clonotype was seen a handful of times. The clone's antigen remains unknown. No base-level quality is on record; no much larger clone is a single base apart. CDR1 and CDR2, per the germline V gene (reference sequence), are SEHNR and FQNEAQ. At the junction V is shortened by 7 bases and J by 8 bases, with 15 bases in between. From the cysteine through the phenylalanine, the CDR3 covers 13 amino acids. CDR3 DNA only is kept here, 39 bases in frame from base 1. To demonstrate the VDJtools post-analysis software, the study profiled TCR beta repertoires from the peripheral blood of about 13 young patients with multiple sclerosis. The multiple sclerosis patients were children and adolescents between roughly 6 and 17 years of age.

Recombination connected TRBV7-9 to TRBJ2-1; the D gene cannot be resolved reliably. The source material was blood. This receptor was taken from a girl aged 5 to 17 with multiple sclerosis. The sequence in DNA is TGTGCCAGCACCGATCCCCCCAGAGATGAGCAGTTCTTC. This yields the protein CASTDPPRDEQFF.